One and the same sample provided the 30 T cell receptor beta chains below, sequenced in a study of identical twins. TCRdb re-derived calls from the 5' RACE reads in MiXCR, one entry per CDR3 protein. The sample gives roughly 250,000 distinct CDR3 sequences, more than 13% of which show up once; approximately 9.3% is in the top ten. The sequenced sample consisted of memory (CD45RO+) T cells sorted from blood. These receptors were taken from a woman aged 18-29 years in good health.

V gene TRBV6-1 combines with J gene TRBJ1-1; D gene ambiguous. Germline V gene sequence: CDR1 MNHNS, CDR2 SASEGT. Between the trimmed V and J ends, which lost 4 bases and 0 bases, there was a span of 12 bases. The CDR3 is 15 residues long. The CDR3 loop is CASSGSPRMNTEAFF. Here the CDR3 DNA reads TGTGCCAGCAGTGGATCACCTCGGATGAACACTGAAGCTTTCTTT.

This clonotype has only a few counts. V usage is TRBV27 and J usage is TRBJ2-1; 7 nucleotides agree with TRBD2. Germline CDR1 reads MNHEY; CDR2 reads SMNVEV (reference sequence). Trimming removed 2 bases from V and 7 bases from J; junction bases left unmatched: 8. The CDR3 consists of 15 residues. CDR3 DNA: TGTGCCAGCAGTTTAAGGTTGGCGGGAGTTAATGAGCAGTTCTTC. Its translation: CASSLRLAGVNEQFF.

The chain links TRBV2 to TRBJ1-3, with D unresolved. The germline CDR1 and CDR2 sequences are SNHLY and FYNNEI. The V and J ends lost 7 bases and 0 bases respectively, with 10 bases between them. The CDR3 contains 14 residues. The CDR3 region is CASNAQISGNTIYF. In nucleotides, the CDR3 is TGTGCCAGCAATGCGCAGATCTCTGGAAACACCATATATTTT. The full variable domain, rest sourced from reference TRBV2 and TRBJ1-3, is EPEVTQTPSHQVTQMGQEVILRCVPISNHLYFYWYRQILGQKVEFLVSFYNNEISEKSEIFDDQFSVERPDGSNFTLKIRSTKLEDSAMYFCASNAQISGNTIYFGEGSWLTVV.

This clonotype was counted a few times. The rearrangement uses TRBV12-3 or TRBV12-4 and TRBJ1-2; no firm D call. The CDR3 loop spans 15 amino acids. Trimming took 5 bases from V and 4 from J, leaving 17 bases between them. CDR3 sequence: CASSPPGGPTYGYTF. The CDR3 coding sequence is TGTGCCAGCAGTCCCCCCGGTGGACCCACCTATGGCTACACCTTC.

This clonotype has only a few counts. The rearrangement uses TRBV5-6 and TRBJ2-7; TRBD1 aligns across 7 bases. Trimming removed 1 base from V and 2 bases from J; junction bases left unmatched: 6. The CDR3 contains 15 residues. Germline-derived CDR1 and CDR2 are SGHDT and YYEEEE. CDR3 in amino acids: CASSLIGTVPYEQYF. The CDR3 region has the DNA TGTGCCAGCAGCTTGATCGGGACAGTACCCTACGAGCAGTACTTC. The full variable domain, in which reference TRBV5-6 and TRBJ2-7 provide the parts outside the CDR3, is DAGVTQSPTHLIKTRGQQVTLRCSPKSGHDTVSWYQQALGQGPQFIFQYYEEEERQRGNFPDRFSGHQFPNYSSELNVNALLLGDSALYLCASSLIGTVPYEQYFGPGTRLTVT.

V and J are TRBV5-1 and TRBJ2-1, with D perhaps TRBD2 (5 bases). Germline V gene data show CDR1 as SGHRS and CDR2 as YFSETQ. Trimming removed 4 bases at V and 4 bases at J, with 21 bases between. This CDR3 region has 17 residues. The CDR3 DNA reads TGCGCCAGCAGCCCTGGAGTTGCTAGCCGACAATACAATGAGCAGTTCTTC. Translating gives CASSPGVASRQYNEQFF.

This clonotype was seen only once. The CDR3 sequence is CASSSGQSNTGELFF. Written as DNA, the CDR3 is TGTGCCAGCAGCTCGGGACAGTCCAACACCGGGGAGCTGTTTTTT. J is TRBJ2-2 and V is TRBV11-2; TRBD1 matches at 7 bases. CDR1 SGHAT and CDR2 FQNNGV come from the germline V gene. The V segment lost 4 bases and the J segment 2 bases; nucleotides outside the gene matches: 4. The CDR3 consists of 15 residues.

The chain carries TRBV7-2 and TRBJ2-1; possible D gene TRBD2, 7 bases. This CDR3 spans 17 amino acids. Germline-derived CDR1 and CDR2 are SGHTA and FQGNSA. V lost 5 bases and J 8 bases, leaving 25 bases between the germline ends. The CDR3 loop reads CASSLRGPGSLAHEQFF. In nucleotides, the CDR3 is TGTGCCAGCAGCCTGCGGGGGCCGGGATCACTAGCGCATGAGCAGTTCTTC.

The J gene is TRBJ1-3, the V gene TRBV29-1; the D gene is possibly TRBD1 (5 bases). This CDR3 has 16 residues. Trimming left V 4 bases short and J 0 bases short, with 16 bases between. CDR1 and CDR2 (germline): SQVTM, ANQGSEA. CDR3 residues: CSVVRVGLPSGNTIYF. The CDR3 bases are TGCAGCGTTGTGAGGGTGGGGCTCCCCTCTGGAAACACCATATATTTT.

Only a few counts were recorded for this clonotype. The chain combines TRBV28 with TRBJ1-4; D is ambiguous. Germline lookup yields CDR1 MDHEN and CDR2 SYDVKM. This CDR3 has 11 residues. CDR3 amino acids: CVVGFNEKLFF. As DNA, the CDR3 is TGTGTCGTAGGGTTCAATGAAAAACTGTTTTTT.

This clonotype appeared many times. The chain joins TRBV3-1 to TRBJ2-7; D ambiguous. CDR1 and CDR2 (germline): LGHDT, YNNKEL (reference sequence). V was shortened by 4 bases and J by 0 bases, with 7 bases between the two germline ends. The CDR3 runs 13 residues. CDR3 coding DNA: TGTGCCAGCAGCCCCACTCGCTCCTACGAGCAGTACTTC. This gives the protein CASSPTRSYEQYF.

This chain links TRBV7-8 with TRBJ2-1; a weak D match, TRBD1 (7 bases). The V end was cut by 8 bases, the J end by 9 bases, with 17 bases between. This CDR3 has 13 amino acids. Germline loops: CDR1 SGHVS, CDR2 FQNEAQ. The CDR3 here is CASSRGDFSEQFF. The CDR3 DNA is TGTGCCAGCTCCAGGGGGGATTTTAGTGAGCAGTTCTTC.

The chain employs TRBV7-2 and TRBJ2-2; 7 bases match TRBD2. The V gene end was trimmed by 4 bases and the J gene end by 3 bases; junction bases not matched to a gene: 2. The CDR3 has 14 amino acids. From germline, CDR1 is SGHTA and CDR2 FQGNSA. The DNA for the CDR3 is TGTGCCAGCAGCTATAGCGGGTACACCGGGGAGCTGTTTTTT. Translated: CASSYSGYTGELFF.

The chain combines TRBV3-1 with TRBJ2-7; no definite D call. CDR3 length equals 14 residues. The V gene's germline CDR1 is LGHDT and CDR2 YNNKEL (reference sequence). V lost 4 bases to trimming and J lost 3 bases, with 13 bases between them. The CDR3 nucleotides read TGTGCCAGCAGCCTTTTGGGGTCTAACTACGAGCAGTACTTC. This codes for CASSLLGSNYEQYF.

This chain connects TRBV19 to TRBJ2-7, with D possibly called TRBD1 or TRBD2 (5 bases each). V was trimmed by 1 base and J by 2 bases, leaving 12 bases between them. The CDR3 consists of 15 residues. CDR1 and CDR2 from the germline V gene are LNHDA and SQIVND (reference sequence). This chain's CDR3 is CASSIVGEGAYEQYF. CDR3 coding DNA: TGTGCCAGTAGTATAGTCGGGGAAGGGGCCTACGAGCAGTACTTC.

This clonotype was detected a few times. The J gene is TRBJ1-2, the V gene TRBV12-3 or TRBV12-4; tentatively, D is TRBD1 (5 bases). The CDR3 length is 15 residues. Trimming took 4 bases from V and 4 from J, leaving 16 bases between them. In nucleotides, the CDR3 is TGTGCCAGCAGTTCCCACCCTGGCGGGGGCTATGGCTACACCTTC. This gives the protein CASSSHPGGGYGYTF.

This clonotype was recorded a few times. The V call is TRBV5-1, the J call TRBJ1-2; TRBD1 might be the D (5 bases). The CDR3 runs 14 residues. Germline V gene lookup returns CDR1 SGHRS and CDR2 YFSETQ. Trimming pared 4 bases from V and 2 bases from J, leaving 12 bases between. The CDR3 bases are TGCGCCAGCAGCCATGGGACGGAGAACTATGGCTACACCTTC. Its translation is CASSHGTENYGYTF.

This clonotype was observed a few times. The chain has TRBV5-1 and TRBJ1-2, with a weak D call TRBD1 (6 bases). Germline V gene data show CDR1 as SGHRS and CDR2 as YFSETQ. Trimming removed 4 bases from V and 7 bases from J, with 11 bases in between. The CDR3 covers 12 residues. CDR3 in DNA: TGCGCCAGCAGCGCCGGACAGTTTGGCTACACCTTC. It yields the protein CASSAGQFGYTF.

This clonotype was seen more than once but under ten times. The chain recombines TRBV7-3 with TRBJ1-2; weak D call: TRBD1 (6 bases). Germline CDR1 reads SGHTA; CDR2 reads FQGTGA. V was pared by 5 bases and J by 1 base, with 8 bases between. The CDR3 is 13 amino acids. The CDR3 nucleotides read TGTGCCAGCAGCCCAGGGGTTAACTATGGCTACACCTTC. This encodes CASSPGVNYGYTF. Combining the CDR3 with reference TRBV7-3 and TRBJ1-2 gives the whole variable domain GAGVSQTPSNKVTEKGKYVELRCDPISGHTALYWYRQSLGQGPEFLIYFQGTGAADDSGLPNDRFFAVRPEGSVSTLKIQRTERGDSAVYLCASSPGVNYGYTFGSGTRLTVV.

This clonotype was recorded a few times. The V call is TRBV11-3, the J call TRBJ1-2, with 10 bases that match TRBD1. V shed 5 bases, J shed 7 bases, and the junction held 4 bases outside the gene matches. Germline CDR1 reads SGHNT; CDR2 reads YENEEA. The CDR3 is made up of 13 amino acids. The CDR3 nucleotides are TGTGCCAGCAGCATCGGGACAGGGGCTGGCTACACCTTC. Residues: CASSIGTGAGYTF.

This clonotype was observed many times. The chain is built from TRBV29-1 and TRBJ1-5; D remains ambiguous. V gave up 4 bases and J gave up 7 bases, with 14 bases separating them. Germline V gives CDR1 SQVTM, CDR2 ANQGSEA. The CDR3 totals 13 residues. This CDR3 is CSVVSEGGQPQHF. CDR3 in DNA: TGCAGCGTTGTCTCGGAGGGCGGACAGCCCCAGCATTTT.

This clonotype was observed a handful of times. The J gene is TRBJ2-4, the V gene TRBV29-1; D may be TRBD1 (6 bases). CDR1 and CDR2 from the germline V gene are SQVTM and ANQGSEA. The ends were cut back, 7 bases at V and 5 bases at J, with 9 bases in the middle. CDR3 length: 11 residues. CDR3 sequence: CSGGQQNIQYF. The DNA for the CDR3 is TGCAGCGGGGGGCAGCAAAACATTCAGTACTTC.

This clonotype appeared a few times. The V gene is TRBV6-1, the J gene TRBJ2-1; TRBD2 is a possible D gene (6 bases). V lost 6 bases, J lost 4 bases, and 16 bases lay in between. The CDR3 contains 15 residues. Per germline, CDR1 MNHNS and CDR2 SASEGT. This CDR3 reads CASRPQLGGYNEQFF. As DNA, the CDR3 is TGTGCCAGCAGGCCGCAATTGGGGGGTTACAATGAGCAGTTCTTC.

The rearrangement links TRBV12-3 or TRBV12-4 to TRBJ1-2, with D unclear. The CDR3 is 13 residues long. The V and J ends lost 7 bases and 3 bases respectively, with 12 bases between them. For the CDR3, the DNA is TGTGCCAGCACTCCCGCCCCGCACTATGGCTACACCTTC. It specifies CASTPAPHYGYTF.

This clonotype was observed a handful of times. This chain uses TRBV11-2 with TRBJ1-1; unclear D gene. V was shortened by 5 bases and J by 5 bases, with 15 bases between the two germline ends. The germline V gene encodes CDR1 SGHAT and CDR2 FQNNGV. The CDR3 is 14 residues long. The CDR3 nucleotides are TGTGCCAGCAGCCCGACTAGACGGGGAACTGAAGCTTTCTTT. Its translation is CASSPTRRGTEAFF.

The table lists this clonotype with many counts. The chain combines TRBV29-1 with TRBJ1-5; no firm D call. The CDR3 runs 13 residues. Germline V gene sequence: CDR1 SQVTM, CDR2 ANQGSEA. V was pared by 7 bases and J by 3 bases, with 13 bases between. The chain's CDR3 is CSAQDGYNQPQHF. The CDR3 region has the DNA TGCAGCGCACAAGACGGCTACAATCAGCCCCAGCATTTT.

This clonotype was seen repeatedly, ten times or more. This sequence joins TRBV10-3 and TRBJ2-1; 10 bases line up with TRBD2. With 7 bases clipped from V and 0 bases from J, the junction kept 3 bases outside the gene matches. The CDR3 has 15 residues. Germline assignment: CDR1 ENHRY and CDR2 SYGVKD. The CDR3 reads CAIMASGSSYNEQFF. CDR3 sequence (DNA): TGTGCCATCATGGCTAGCGGGAGCTCCTACAATGAGCAGTTCTTC.

J is TRBJ1-4 and V is TRBV7-2; 12 bases align to TRBD1. V was pared by 4 bases and J by 7 bases, with 1 base of the junction left unmatched. The CDR3 sequence is 14 residues long. CDR1 and CDR2 from the germline V gene are SGHTA and FQGNSA. The CDR3 region is CASSSGQGAEKLFF. The CDR3 DNA reads TGTGCCAGCAGCTCGGGACAGGGGGCTGAAAAACTGTTTTTT.

The chain carries TRBV11-2 and TRBJ2-7; unclear D gene. V was trimmed by 5 bases and J by 0 bases, leaving 23 bases between them. Per germline, CDR1 SGHAT and CDR2 FQNNGV. This CDR3 spans 18 amino acids. The CDR3 loop reads CASSQHSLEFGISYEQYF. The CDR3 DNA sequence: TGTGCCAGCAGCCAACACAGCTTAGAATTTGGGATCTCCTACGAGCAGTACTTC.

Here the CDR3 reads CASLTRGEVSGYTF. The CDR3 nucleotides are TGTGCCAGCCTAACGAGAGGGGAGGTCAGTGGCTACACCTTC. This sequence joins TRBV28 and TRBJ1-2; D is possibly TRBD1 (5 bases). V lost 8 bases, J lost 7 bases, and 20 bases lay in between. Per the germline V gene, CDR1 is MDHEN and CDR2 is SYDVKM. The CDR3 sequence is 14 residues long.